The 5 T cell receptor beta chains reported below all come from one sample, sequenced in a study of control samples from healthy donors and cancer patients. Here immunoSEQ multiplex PCR was the method, and the copy in TCRdb shows in-frame clones only, minus some. The sample consists of about 410,000 clones, 75% to 95% of them appearing once. The sequenced sample consisted of PBMCs. These receptor sequences come from a man in his forties with head and neck cancer.

The chain recombines TRBV28 with TRBJ1-1; D may be TRBD1 (6 bases). The germline V gene encodes CDR1 MDHEN and CDR2 SYDVKM. The CDR3 consists of 14 residues. Trimming took 4 bases from V and 7 from J, leaving 16 bases between them. CDR3 protein: CASSSRRGRVEAFF. Here the CDR3 DNA reads TGTGCCAGCAGTTCCCGGCGGGGGCGGGTTGAAGCTTTCTTT.

The chain has TRBV3-1 (or the pseudogene TRBV3-2) and TRBJ2-5, with TRBD2 as a possible D gene (6 bases). V lost 1 base and J 5 bases, leaving 8 bases between the germline ends. Germline V lookup: CDR1 LGHDT, CDR2 YNNKEL (reference sequence). This CDR3 region has 13 residues. CDR3 residues: CASSQVAGETQYF. CDR3 DNA sequence: TGTGCCAGCAGCCAAGTTGCGGGGGAGACCCAGTACTTC.

The J gene is TRBJ1-6, the V gene TRBV20-1, with 8 bases that match TRBD1. The V and J ends lost 5 bases and 6 bases, in that order; junction bases with no gene match: 6. The CDR3 covers 14 residues. Germline V gene data show CDR1 as DFQATT and CDR2 as SNEGSKA (reference sequence). The CDR3 nucleotides read TGCAGTGCTGGTGACAGGGGAAGTAATTCACCCCTCCACTTT. Its translation: CSAGDRGSNSPLHF.

The rearrangement uses TRBV4-3 and TRBJ1-2; perhaps TRBD1 as D (5 bases). Trimming removed 2 bases at V and 0 bases at J, with 16 bases between. CDR1 and CDR2 from the germline V gene are LGHNA and YSLEER. The CDR3 runs 17 residues. The CDR3 nucleotides read TGCGCCAGCAGCCAACTTACCGGCTGGGGGGCTAACTATGGCTACACCTTC. Translating it yields CASSQLTGWGANYGYTF.

This clone was detected only once. The chain combines TRBV6-2 or TRBV6-3 with TRBJ2-5; no clear D gene. CDR3 length: 13 amino acids. V was clipped by 0 bases and J by 3 bases, with 5 bases between them. Per germline, CDR1 MNHEY and CDR2 SVGEGT. The CDR3 loop reads CASSYSQEETQYF. The CDR3 nucleotides read TGTGCCAGCAGTTACTCTCAGGAAGAGACCCAGTACTTC.